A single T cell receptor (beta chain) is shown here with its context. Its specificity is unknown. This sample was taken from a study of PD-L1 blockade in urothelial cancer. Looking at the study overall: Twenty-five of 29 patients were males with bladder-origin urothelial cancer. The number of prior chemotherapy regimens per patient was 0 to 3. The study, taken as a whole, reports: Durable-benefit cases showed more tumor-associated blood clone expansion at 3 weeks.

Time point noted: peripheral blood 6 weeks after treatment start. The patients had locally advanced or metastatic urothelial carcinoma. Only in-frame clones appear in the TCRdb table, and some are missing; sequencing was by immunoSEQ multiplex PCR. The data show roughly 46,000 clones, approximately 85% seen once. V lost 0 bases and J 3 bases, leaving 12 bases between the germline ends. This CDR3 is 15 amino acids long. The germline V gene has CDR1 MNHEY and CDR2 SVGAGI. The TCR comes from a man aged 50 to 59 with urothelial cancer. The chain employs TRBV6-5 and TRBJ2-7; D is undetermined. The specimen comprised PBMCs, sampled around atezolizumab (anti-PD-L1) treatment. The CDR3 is CASSYSTATGYEQYF. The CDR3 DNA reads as TGTGCCAGCAGTTACTCGACTGCGACGGGCTACGAGCAGTACTTC.